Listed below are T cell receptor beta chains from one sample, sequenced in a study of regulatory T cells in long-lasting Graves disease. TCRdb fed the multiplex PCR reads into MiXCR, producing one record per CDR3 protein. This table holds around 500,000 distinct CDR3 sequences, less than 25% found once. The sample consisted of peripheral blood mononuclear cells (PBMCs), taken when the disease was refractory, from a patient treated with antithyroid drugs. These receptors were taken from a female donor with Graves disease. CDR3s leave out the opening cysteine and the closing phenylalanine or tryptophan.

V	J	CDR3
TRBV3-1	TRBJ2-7	ASSQDRDTSYEQY
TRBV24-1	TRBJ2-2	ATSDSDGLMCLAGGKLLGELF
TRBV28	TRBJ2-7	ASRQTGFYEQY
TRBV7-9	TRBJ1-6	ASSPPLGNNSPLH
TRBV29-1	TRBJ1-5	SVEVGGDQPQH
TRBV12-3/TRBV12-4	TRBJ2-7	ASSLRGAYEQY
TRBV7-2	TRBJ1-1	ASSLEVKNTEAF
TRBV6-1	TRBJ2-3	ASTDPRGSTDTQY
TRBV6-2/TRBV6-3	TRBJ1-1	ASSYARQGYDTEAF
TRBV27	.	ASSPGTGRNEQF
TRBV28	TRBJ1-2	ASGGNYGYT
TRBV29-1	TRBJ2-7	SALTAAAGDLVYEQY
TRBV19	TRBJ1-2	ASSRQTTNYGYT
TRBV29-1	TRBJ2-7	SVLDRGTEQY
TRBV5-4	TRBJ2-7	ASSFKGAGEQY
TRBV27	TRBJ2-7	ASGQGVDEQY
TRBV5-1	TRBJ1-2	ASAIFPGGFTSNYGYT
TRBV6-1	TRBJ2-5	ASNEGGPEETQY
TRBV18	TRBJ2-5	ASSPPSGLDWGVQY
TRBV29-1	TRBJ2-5	SVVQASGETQY
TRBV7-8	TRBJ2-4	ASSSAGQGAFWAKNIQY
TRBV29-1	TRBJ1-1	STRDRANTEAF
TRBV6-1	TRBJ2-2	ASSPPRVGELF
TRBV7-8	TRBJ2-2	ASSLARVAGELF